This TCR beta chain stems from a study of blood T cell repertoires in COVID-19. Study details: T cells, B-cell-depleted T cells, or PBMCs provided the cDNA or gDNA that served as material.

The germline CDR1 and CDR2 sequences are MNHEY and SMNVEV (reference sequence). Between the trimmed V and J ends, which lost 2 bases and 6 bases, there was a span of 14 bases. The CDR3 has 15 amino acids. Produced via immunoSEQ multiplex PCR; TCRdb's table is partial and in-frame only. The table includes 150,000 to 200,000 clones, roughly 85% detected once. The chain uses TRBV27 and TRBJ2-1; D possibly corresponds to TRBD2 (6 bases). Sequencing was done on a sample of peripheral blood. The sequence was obtained from a human donor with acute or convalescent COVID-19. The donor label of this sample is uncertain. CDR3 bases: TGTGCCAGCAGTTTAATGGGCGGGGCGGGCAATGAGCAGTTCTTC. This codes for CASSLMGGAGNEQFF.